This T cell receptor beta chain emerged from a study of cytomegalovirus exposure and HLA in healthy donors. V was shortened by 1 base and J by 3 bases, with 12 bases between the two germline ends. Germline CDR1 is SGHVS and CDR2 is FNYEAQ. The CDR3 consists of 16 residues. TCRdb keeps only in-frame clones here, not all; method: immunoSEQ multiplex PCR. The sample consists of about 170,000 clones, roughly 89% of them appearing once. This TCR was sampled from a woman under 40 in good health and CMV-seronegative. The rearrangement uses TRBV7-6 and TRBJ2-2; D perhaps matches TRBD2 (6 bases). Specimen: PBMCs. CDR3 bases: TGTGCCAGCAGCTTAGTCCCGGGACTTTACACCGGGGAGCTGTTTTTT. Translating it yields CASSLVPGLYTGELFF.